Listed below are T cell receptor beta chains from one sample, sequenced in a study of blood T cells in healthy people across ages. TCRdb fed the 5' RACE reads into MiXCR, producing one record per CDR3 protein. Of just under 750,000 distinct CDR3 sequences listed, about a fifth are singletons. Material for sequencing was blood. Receptors originate from a man aged 70 or older in good health. Each CDR3 is given with its conserved first and last residue. Each record gives: J gene, D gene, clone size, V gene, CDR3 protein, CDR3 DNA. The D gene is left open where the match is weak. Clone size appears in some rows only: once, few, many, or a class for an expanded clone.

>TRBJ2-5|-|few|TRBV10-3
CAISESGNQETQYF
TGTGCCATCAGTGAGTCAGGGAACCAAGAGACCCAGTACTTC
>TRBJ2-4|-|-|TRBV6-2/TRBV6-3
CASSYGGTGKNIQYF
TGTGCCAGCAGTTATGGGGGGACCGGCAAAAACATTCAGTACTTC
>TRBJ2-7|TRBD2|-|TRBV12-3/TRBV12-4
CASSFLAGSEQYF
TGTGCCAGCAGTTTCCTAGCGGGGTCCGAGCAGTACTTC
>TRBJ2-1|-|few|TRBV10-1
CASSGRWSYNEQFF
TGCGCCAGCAGCGGGAGATGGTCCTACAATGAGCAGTTCTTC
>TRBJ2-5|-|few|TRBV7-9
CASSLASGPPRETQYF
TGTGCCAGCAGCTTAGCGTCTGGGCCACCGCGGGAGACCCAGTACTTC
>TRBJ2-1|TRBD2|-|TRBV20-1
CSGQTSGSGDEQFF
TGCAGTGGCCAAACTAGCGGGAGTGGCGATGAGCAGTTCTTC
>TRBJ1-2|TRBD1|few|TRBV3-1
CASSQLAGTADRGYTF
TGTGCCAGCAGCCAATTAGCCGGGACAGCGGACCGTGGCTACACCTTC
>TRBJ1-2|-|few|TRBV3-1
CASSQVGGAYGYTF
TGTGCCAGCAGCCAAGTCGGTGGAGCCTATGGCTACACCTTC
>TRBJ2-4|TRBD1|-|TRBV12-3/TRBV12-4
CASSPAGTGENIQYF
TGTGCCAGCAGCCCCGCTGGGACAGGGGAAAACATTCAGTACTTC
>TRBJ1-2|-|-|TRBV20-1
CSAFRGAGGYTF
TGCAGTGCTTTCCGGGGGGCGGGAGGCTACACCTTC
>TRBJ2-6|-|few|TRBV7-2
CASSFAGTSGANVLTF
TGTGCCAGCAGCTTCGCCGGGACCTCTGGGGCCAACGTCCTGACTTTC
>TRBJ2-3|-|-|TRBV14
CASSHSLRLEDTQYF
TGTGCCAGCAGCCATTCCTTGCGGCTGGAGGATACGCAGTATTTT
>TRBJ1-4|TRBD1|few|TRBV6-5
CATGGTGGAGEKLFF
TGTGCCACAGGGGGAACAGGGGGCGCGGGTGAAAAACTGTTTTTT
>TRBJ2-3|-|-|TRBV4-1
CASSFGQPNRDTQYF
TGCGCCAGCAGCTTCGGGCAGCCTAACCGAGATACGCAGTATTTT
>TRBJ1-1|-|few|TRBV7-9
CASSLPGRAFF
TGTGCCAGCAGCTTACCAGGGAGGGCTTTCTTT
>TRBJ1-4|TRBD1|-|TRBV7-9
CASRPQGAANEKLFF
TGTGCCAGCAGACCACAGGGGGCTGCTAATGAAAAACTGTTTTTT
>TRBJ1-1|-|-|TRBV7-9
CASSLEGGNGAFF
TGTGCCAGCAGCTTAGAAGGAGGGAATGGAGCTTTCTTT
>TRBJ2-1|-|-|TRBV4-1
CASSPPVGKSYNEQFF
TGCGCCAGCAGCCCCCCGGTTGGCAAGTCCTACAATGAGCAGTTCTTC
>TRBJ1-6|-|few|TRBV20-1
CSASTEHYNSPLHF
TGCAGTGCTAGTACAGAACACTATAATTCACCCCTCCACTTT
>TRBJ2-3|TRBD2|many|TRBV12-3/TRBV12-4
CASSRTSGTDTQYF
TGTGCCAGCAGCCGGACTAGCGGGACAGATACGCAGTATTTT
>TRBJ2-3|TRBD1|few|TRBV28
CASSSRPGQGIDTQYF
TGTGCCAGCAGTTCGCGACCGGGACAGGGGATAGATACGCAGTATTTT
>TRBJ1-3|-|-|TRBV28
CASSQPDSRNTIYF
TGTGCCAGCAGTCAACCGGACAGCCGAAACACCATATATTTT
>TRBJ2-7|-|-|TRBV28
CASSPFYEQYF
TGTGCCAGCAGCCCCTTTTACGAGCAGTACTTC
>TRBJ2-1|-|-|TRBV29-1
CSVEEGNNEQFF
TGCAGCGTTGAGGAGGGTAACAATGAGCAGTTCTTC
>TRBJ1-6|-|-|TRBV3-1
CASSRGSPLHF
TGTGCCAGCAGTCGTGGTTCACCCCTCCACTTT
>TRBJ1-6|TRBD1|few|TRBV12-3/TRBV12-4
CASSRGQTIPPLHF
TGTGCCAGCAGTCGGGGACAGACCATTCCACCCCTCCACTTT
>TRBJ2-3|-|-|TRBV11-3
CASSPRTRGDTQYF
TGTGCCAGCAGCCCGCGGACTCGGGGGGATACGCAGTATTTT
>TRBJ2-3|-|many|TRBV20-1
CSPGRYTQYF
TGCAGTCCTGGGAGATACACGCAGTATTTT
>TRBJ1-2|-|-|TRBV20-1
CSARAEGGRGYTF
TGCAGTGCTAGAGCCGAGGGGGGACGGGGCTACACCTTC
>TRBJ1-3|TRBD1|few|TRBV7-2
CASSQGQPNTIYF
TGTGCCAGCAGCCAGGGACAGCCAAACACCATATATTTT
>TRBJ1-3|-|-|TRBV11-2
CASGRNTIYF
TGTGCCAGCGGTCGAAACACCATATATTTT
>TRBJ2-2|-|many|TRBV12-3/TRBV12-4
CASNTGWRRTGELFF
TGTGCCAGCAATACAGGGTGGCGGCGGACCGGGGAGCTGTTTTTT
>TRBJ2-2|-|-|TRBV5-1
CASSFDTFGRTGELFF
TGCGCCAGCAGCTTCGACACCTTCGGAAGGACCGGGGAGCTGTTTTTT
>TRBJ1-3|-|few|TRBV18
CASSPPLLYGSSGNTIYF
TGTGCCAGCTCACCACCCCTCCTATACGGAAGCTCTGGAAACACCATATATTTT
>TRBJ1-1|-|few|TRBV5-1
CASSTGTGRATEAFF
TGCGCCAGCAGCACCGGGACGGGACGGGCGACTGAAGCTTTCTTT